The sequence of this T cell receptor (beta chain) was determined in a study of T cell responses to AZD1222 COVID-19 vaccine. Repertoires were generated with immunoSEQ multiplex PCR, while TCRdb's copy carries only in-frame clones and drops some. Here the sample spans 100,000 to 150,000 clones, about 90% being singletons. Remarks on this clone: The antigen remains undetermined.

Notes on the study in general: Once two AZD1222 doses were given, Spike-specific TCR breadth and depth went up. It should be noted that donors were predominantly white British and more often female, and clonal diversity was possibly underestimated.

J was trimmed by 3 bases and V by 3 bases; bases with no gene match: 5. The germline gives CDR1 SGHAT, CDR2 FQNNGV. The CDR3 is 15 residues long. The sequencing here drew on peripheral blood, taken on day 0 of AZD1222 vaccination. This TCR was sampled from an adult in good health. The V call is TRBV11-2, the J call TRBJ2-3; 8 bases map to TRBD1. CDR3 sequence (DNA): TGTGCCAGCAGCTTTAACCAGGGGGCAACAGATACGCAGTATTTT. Translated: CASSFNQGATDTQYF.